The rows below give T cell receptor beta chains drawn from one sample of a study of T cell responses to AZD1222 COVID-19 vaccine. Using immunoSEQ multiplex PCR, the repertoire was profiled, and TCRdb retains in-frame clones only, with some absent. In the table there are 120,000 or so clones, roughly nine tenths of which are singletons. The sample was peripheral blood, taken on day 0 of AZD1222 vaccination. The receptors were gathered from an adult in good health. Both conserved end residues are part of each CDR3. The order of the fields is CDR3 protein, CDR3 DNA, J gene, D gene, V gene, clone size. A D gene is named only where the DNA matches it firmly. A clone size is listed for some rows: how often the clone was seen (once, few, many), or a class if it is expanded.

CDR3: CASSPTDRSSSRYGNTIYF
DNA: TGCGCCAGCAGCCCAACGGACAGGTCATCCTCTAGGTATGGAAACACCATATATTTT
J: TRBJ1-3
D: TRBD1
V: TRBV4-1
size: .

CDR3: CASSLGGGIEGYTF
DNA: TGTGCCAGCAGCTTAGGCGGGGGGATAGAGGGCTACACCTTC
J: TRBJ1-2
D: .
V: TRBV11-2
size: .

CDR3: CASSLEGRAGNEQFF
DNA: TGTGCCAGCAGCTTAGAGGGGAGGGCAGGGAATGAGCAGTTCTTC
J: TRBJ2-1
D: TRBD2
V: TRBV7-6
size: .

CDR3: CASSHGVVSEAFF
DNA: TGTGCCAGCAGCCACGGGGTGGTGTCTGAAGCTTTCTTT
J: TRBJ1-1
D: .
V: TRBV6-2/TRBV6-3
size: .

CDR3: CASSLGQGERETQYF
DNA: TGTGCCAGCTCACTTGGACAGGGGGAGCGGGAGACCCAGTACTTC
J: TRBJ2-5
D: TRBD1
V: TRBV18
size: .

CDR3: CAIRTGRGTDTQYF
DNA: TGTGCCATCAGAACGGGACGGGGCACAGATACGCAGTATTTT
J: TRBJ2-3
D: .
V: TRBV10-3
size: once

CDR3: CATSGGGASYNEQFF
DNA: TGTGCCACCAGTGGGGGCGGGGCCTCCTACAATGAGCAGTTCTTC
J: TRBJ2-1
D: .
V: TRBV24-1
size: .

CDR3: CASSFSGRAGEQYF
DNA: TGTGCCAGCAGCTTTAGCGGGAGGGCCGGCGAGCAGTACTTC
J: TRBJ2-7
D: TRBD2
V: TRBV7-2
size: .

CDR3: CASSRQAGGNTIYF
DNA: TGTGCCAGCAGCCGACAGGCGGGAGGAAACACCATATATTTT
J: TRBJ1-3
D: .
V: TRBV27
size: few

CDR3: CASSLGGLEQYF
DNA: TGTGCCAGCAGCCTGGGGGGTCTCGAGCAGTACTTC
J: TRBJ2-7
D: .
V: TRBV13
size: once

CDR3: CASSPRFSGRDNEQFF
DNA: TGTGCCAGTAGTCCCCGGTTCAGCGGGAGGGACAATGAGCAGTTCTTC
J: TRBJ2-1
D: TRBD2
V: TRBV19
size: .

CDR3: CASSLRQGSLEAFF
DNA: TGTGCCAGCAGCTTACGACAGGGGTCGTTAGAAGCTTTCTTT
J: TRBJ1-1
D: TRBD1
V: TRBV7-2
size: .

CDR3: CASSITAGVNQPQHF
DNA: TGTGCCAGTAGTATAACAGCCGGCGTCAATCAGCCCCAGCATTTT
J: TRBJ1-5
D: .
V: TRBV19
size: .

CDR3: CASSSTYEQYF
DNA: TGTGCCAGCAGTTCCACGTACGAGCAGTACTTC
J: TRBJ2-7
D: .
V: TRBV11-2
size: few